Presented here are 32 T cell receptor beta chains from one specimen sequenced in a study of T cells in Graves' hyperthyroidism and ophthalmopathy (dated by TCRdb to the late 2010s). Library generation was performed with multiplex PCR. The reads were generated on an Illumina HiSeq 2000. The TCR beta CDR3 regions were amplified from the RNA transcripts. A first-round RT-PCR of the TCR CDR3 used the HTBI primer set with the Qiagen OneStep RT-PCR kit. In-frame beta chains were kept once TCRdb had trimmed the public reads at Q25 with fastp and called clones with MiXCR. When rows share a CDR3 protein, they turn into one entry using the most common DNA and genes. The sample table holds 360,000 or so distinct CDR3 sequences, of which over 12% were seen once. The ten largest make up about 20% of the sample. The sample consisted of blood. Source of these receptors: a woman aged 55-69 years with Graves' ophthalmopathy.

The chain carries TRBV18 and TRBJ2-1; TRBD2 matches at 7 bases. With 6 bases clipped from V and 9 bases from J, the junction kept 5 bases outside the gene matches. This CDR3 contains 12 residues. Looked up from germline, CDR1 is KGHSH and CDR2 is LQKENI. CDR3 DNA sequence: TGTGCCAGCTCTCTCGGGGGGAGTGAGCAGTTCTTC. Its translation: CASSLGGSEQFF.

This clonotype was observed many times. The V and J genes are TRBV7-2 and TRBJ1-1, with 7 nucleotides matching TRBD1. Trimming removed 5 bases from V and 0 bases from J; junction bases left unmatched: 9. The germline CDR1 and CDR2 sequences are SGHTA and FQGNSA. The CDR3 contains 16 residues. This CDR3 reads CASSASQGRLNTEAFF. In DNA, the CDR3 is TGTGCCAGCAGCGCCTCACAGGGGCGGTTGAACACTGAAGCTTTCTTT.

The J gene is TRBJ2-1, the V gene TRBV29-1; 7 bases match TRBD2. The CDR3 sequence is 14 residues long. J gave up 12 bases and V 6 bases, and 17 bases lay outside the gene matches. CDR1 SQVTM and CDR2 ANQGSEA come from the germline V gene. CDR3 region: CSVERDGVPQGQFF. As DNA, the CDR3 is TGCAGCGTCGAGCGGGACGGGGTACCGCAGGGGCAGTTCTTC.

There are many counts of this clonotype. The rearrangement uses TRBV20-1 and TRBJ2-1; 8 bases map to TRBD2. J gave up 2 bases and V 1 base, and 1 base lay outside the gene matches. There are 14 residues in the CDR3. Germline CDR1 reads DFQATT; CDR2 reads SNEGSKA (reference sequence). The CDR3 here is CSARGLAPYNEQFF. For the CDR3, the DNA is TGCAGTGCTAGAGGACTAGCGCCCTACAATGAGCAGTTCTTC.

There are many counts of this clonotype. This rearrangement joins TRBV14 to TRBJ2-1, with 9 bases identical to TRBD1. The CDR3 consists of 16 residues. After removal of 4 bases from V and 6 bases from J, the junction contained 10 bases not matched to a gene. Germline-derived CDR1 and CDR2 are SGHDN and FVKESK. The CDR3 DNA sequence: TGTGCCAGCAGCCCTTTAACAGGGGGCGCGGGCAATGAGCAGTTCTTC. It encodes CASSPLTGGAGNEQFF.

V and J are TRBV4-1 and TRBJ2-1; D gene ambiguous. Trimming left V 0 bases short and J 4 bases short, with 16 bases between. The CDR3 loop spans 17 amino acids. CDR1 is MGHRA and CDR2 is YSYEKL in the germline V gene. In nucleotides, the CDR3 is TGCGCCAGCAGCCAAGAGGGCCCGGACGCCACGTACAATGAGCAGTTCTTC. This translates into CASSQEGPDATYNEQFF.

A few counts support this clonotype. The chain combines TRBV24-1 with TRBJ2-1; a weak D match, TRBD2 (5 bases). Trimming took off 9 bases at V and 0 bases at J, with 14 bases between the two ends. The V gene's germline CDR1 is KGHDR and CDR2 SFDVKD. The CDR3 totals 15 residues. CDR3 coding DNA: TGTGCCACCGGTTCGGACGGAGGCTCCTACAATGAGCAGTTCTTC. Its protein product is CATGSDGGSYNEQFF.

Many counts were recorded for this clonotype. J is TRBJ2-3 and V is TRBV28; 7 positions agree with TRBD1. The CDR3 extends over 15 amino acids. V lost 4 bases to trimming and J lost 2 bases; unmatched junction nucleotides: 6. Germline V gene data show CDR1 as MDHEN and CDR2 as SYDVKM. The CDR3 region is CASSSFDRATDTQYF. The CDR3 DNA sequence: TGTGCCAGCAGTTCCTTTGACAGGGCCACAGATACGCAGTATTTT.

In this sample, this clonotype turned up a few times. The V call is TRBV24-1, the J call TRBJ2-2; 10 bases line up with TRBD2. The V gene's germline CDR1 is KGHDR and CDR2 SFDVKD. The CDR3 is 17 residues long. Trimming at V came to 4 bases and at J to 2 bases, leaving 6 bases not matched to a gene. CDR3 loop: CATSDPGLATNTGELFF. CDR3 in DNA: TGTGCCACCAGTGACCCGGGACTAGCGACAAACACCGGGGAGCTGTTTTTT.

In its sample, this clonotype was seen a few times. The chain recombines TRBV5-1 with TRBJ2-2; unclear D gene. From germline, CDR1 is SGHRS and CDR2 YFSETQ. CDR3 length: 16 residues. Trimming pared 0 bases from V and 0 bases from J, leaving 9 bases between. The CDR3 here is CASSLGANTNTGELFF. CDR3 DNA sequence: TGCGCCAGCAGCTTGGGTGCGAATACGAACACCGGGGAGCTGTTTTTT.

The table lists this clonotype with a count of one. The CDR3 nucleotides read TGTGCCAGTAGCCATGGGACAGCATATCAGCCCCAGCATTTT. It is translated as CASSHGTAYQPQHF. V usage is TRBV19 and J usage is TRBJ1-5; 7 positions agree with TRBD1. The trim removed 6 bases at V and 5 bases at J, leaving 7 bases unmatched. Germline V gene sequence: CDR1 LNHDA, CDR2 SQIVND (reference sequence). The CDR3 sequence is 14 residues long.

The chain combines TRBV19 with TRBJ2-5; D is perhaps TRBD1 (7 bases). The germline V and J ends were trimmed by 5 bases and 1 base, with 11 bases remaining between them. The length of the CDR3 is 14 residues. Germline V gives CDR1 LNHDA, CDR2 SQIVND (reference sequence). CDR3 sequence reads: CASSAGQFQETQYF. The CDR3 region has the DNA TGTGCCAGTAGTGCGGGACAGTTCCAAGAGACCCAGTACTTC.

This rearrangement joins TRBV14 to TRBJ2-7, with D possibly TRBD2 on 6 matching bases. Per the germline V gene, CDR1 is SGHDN and CDR2 is FVKESK. The CDR3 loop spans 15 amino acids. Trimming pared 6 bases from V and 4 bases from J, leaving 19 bases between. The CDR3 reads CASRQLTGLSYEQYF. Here the CDR3 DNA reads TGTGCCAGCAGACAACTGACGGGACTTTCATACGAGCAGTACTTC.

The gene calls are TRBV7-9 and TRBJ2-4; 10 nucleotides line up with TRBD1. With V trimmed by 8 bases and J by 0 bases, 7 bases remained unmatched. The CDR3 length is 16 residues. Germline CDR1 reads SEHNR; CDR2 reads FQNEAQ (reference sequence). The CDR3, as DNA: TGTGCCAGCTCCCTGACAGGGGGCCTAGCCAAAAACATTCAGTACTTC. This encodes CASSLTGGLAKNIQYF.

This clonotype has just a few counts. J is TRBJ1-3 and V is TRBV28; 9 nucleotides agree with TRBD1. In germline, CDR1 is MDHEN, CDR2 SYDVKM. After removal of 3 bases from V and 2 bases from J, the junction contained 11 bases not matched to a gene. CDR3 size: 18 residues. The CDR3 spells CASSFLAGQGIAGNTIYF. The CDR3 DNA reads as TGTGCCAGCAGTTTTCTCGCAGGACAGGGGATCGCTGGAAACACCATATATTTT.

This clonotype was observed at least ten times. The CDR3 DNA sequence: TGCAGCGTTGCTATGGGACACAGTGCCTACGAGCAGTACTTC. As protein: CSVAMGHSAYEQYF. The V gene is TRBV29-1, the J gene TRBJ2-7, with a tentative D call TRBD1 (6 bases). This CDR3 has 14 residues. Germline V gives CDR1 SQVTM, CDR2 ANQGSEA. V dropped 4 bases and J dropped 2 bases, with 15 bases sitting between them.

In this sample, this clonotype turned up many times. The V call is TRBV2, the J call TRBJ2-1; D could derive from TRBD1 or TRBD2 (5 bases each). This CDR3 contains 15 residues. Trimming removed 4 bases at V and 0 bases at J, with 10 bases between. CDR1 and CDR2 from the germline V gene are SNHLY and FYNNEI. The CDR3: CASSGTRGSYNEQFF. As DNA, the CDR3 is TGTGCCAGCAGTGGAACTAGGGGCTCCTACAATGAGCAGTTCTTC.

This clonotype appeared a few times. The chain is built from TRBV4-1 and TRBJ1-2; 8 bases are a match to TRBD1. The CDR3 runs to 18 residues. V dropped 3 bases and J dropped 1; count of bases not matched to a gene: 13. Germline lookup yields CDR1 MGHRA and CDR2 YSYEKL. The DNA of the CDR3 is TGCGCCAGCAGCCAGGGGACAGGCGCAATCCTTCTTAACTATGGCTACACCTTC. The encoded protein is CASSQGTGAILLNYGYTF.

This clonotype came up many times. The gene calls are TRBV12-3 or TRBV12-4 and TRBJ1-1, with D tentatively TRBD1 (6 bases). V gave up 5 bases and J gave up 5 bases, with 15 bases separating them. The CDR3 runs to 14 residues. The CDR3 here is CASSIQGRDTEAFF. The CDR3 bases are TGTGCCAGCAGTATACAGGGACGGGATACTGAAGCTTTCTTT.

This chain joins TRBV4-1 and TRBJ2-7, with D perhaps matching TRBD2 (6 bases). V lost 1 base and J 4 bases, leaving 20 bases between the germline ends. The CDR3 contains 17 residues. CDR1 and CDR2 from the germline V gene are MGHRA and YSYEKL. The CDR3 DNA reads as TGCGCCAGCAGCCAAGGCGGCTTCGGGAGTTTTGATTACGAGCAGTACTTC. Its translation: CASSQGGFGSFDYEQYF.

This clonotype was seen repeatedly, ten times or more. This chain connects TRBV11-3 to TRBJ2-1; 11 positions agree with TRBD2. In germline, CDR1 is SGHNT, CDR2 YENEEA. The CDR3 is 16 residues long. Trimming cost V 1 base and J 9 bases; bases outside gene matches: 8. The CDR3 nucleotides read TGTGCCAGCAGCTTAGTTCTAGCGGGAGGACCGGCTGAGCAGTTCTTC. It codes for CASSLVLAGGPAEQFF.

This chain uses TRBV6-5 with TRBJ2-3; tentatively, D is TRBD1 (7 bases). CDR3 length equals 16 residues. CDR1 is MNHEY, CDR2 SVGAGI, per germline. V was trimmed by 6 bases and J by 4 bases, leaving 20 bases between them. CDR3 bases: TGTGCCAGCAGCTTAGGGGTCAGGGGGGCTGCAGATACGCAGTATTTT. It encodes CASSLGVRGAADTQYF.

This clonotype has ten or more counts. The rearrangement links TRBV28 to TRBJ1-5; D gene uncertain. The CDR3 sequence is 14 residues long. The V gene lost 3 bases and the J gene lost 2 bases, with 8 bases spanning the gap. CDR1 MDHEN and CDR2 SYDVKM come from the germline V gene. In DNA, the CDR3 is TGTGCCAGCAGTTTTCGATTGGGCAATCAGCCCCAGCATTTT. It specifies CASSFRLGNQPQHF.

This clonotype showed up many times. The chain links TRBV7-8 to TRBJ2-7; the D is unclear. V was clipped by 1 base and J by 2 bases, with 9 bases between them. The length of the CDR3 is 14 residues. Germline V gene sequence: CDR1 SGHVS, CDR2 FQNEAQ. DNA for the CDR3: TGTGCCAGCAGCTTAGTGGTCCAGACCTACGAGCAGTACTTC. This translates into CASSLVVQTYEQYF.

This clonotype was detected only a few times. The chain couples TRBV7-6 to TRBJ1-3, with a possible D match to TRBD1 (6 bases). Germline CDR1 is SGHVS and CDR2 is FNYEAQ. This CDR3 region has 15 residues. V lost 3 bases, J lost 1 base, and 10 bases lay in between. DNA for the CDR3: TGTGCCAGCAGCTTGGAACAGGGTTCTGGAAACACCATATATTTT. Protein product: CASSLEQGSGNTIYF.

This clonotype was counted ten times or more. The chain couples TRBV11-2 to TRBJ2-2; D not certain. Germline V gene data show CDR1 as SGHAT and CDR2 as FQNNGV. The CDR3 length is 14 residues. V lost 3 bases, J lost 0 bases, and 5 bases lay in between. The CDR3 DNA sequence: TGTGCCAGCAGCTTCACCCCGAACACCGGGGAGCTGTTTTTT. It translates to CASSFTPNTGELFF.

This clonotype was observed a few times. This chain uses TRBV15 with TRBJ1-4; D not resolved. CDR1 and CDR2 from the germline V gene are LNHNV and YYDKDF (reference sequence). Trimming removed 7 bases at V and 0 bases at J, with 6 bases between. CDR3 size: 13 residues. In DNA form, the CDR3 reads TGTGCCACCATCGGGGCAACTAATGAAAAACTGTTTTTT. Protein: CATIGATNEKLFF.

The gene calls are TRBV29-1 and TRBJ2-7; 7 bases are a match to TRBD1. CDR3 size: 14 residues. V was pared by 2 bases and J by 7 bases, with 11 bases of the junction left unmatched. Germline lookup yields CDR1 SQVTM and CDR2 ANQGSEA. The CDR3 DNA reads TGCAGCGTTGAAACGGGACAGCTCCCCGGGGAGCAGTACTTC. This codes for CSVETGQLPGEQYF.

This clonotype occurred many times. The CDR3 bases are TGCAGTGCTAGAGAGGGGGCAAGAAGGAGGGAGCAGTACTTC. Amino acid sequence: CSAREGARRREQYF. V and J are TRBV20-1 and TRBJ2-7, with TRBD1 as a possible D gene (6 bases). Per germline, CDR1 DFQATT and CDR2 SNEGSKA (reference sequence). Between the trimmed V and J ends, which lost 0 bases and 7 bases, there was a span of 16 bases. CDR3 length equals 14 residues.

This clonotype has at least ten counts. This chain connects TRBV2 to TRBJ2-2, with 12 nucleotides matching TRBD2. CDR1 SNHLY and CDR2 FYNNEI come from the germline V gene. The J segment lost 3 bases and the V segment lost 6 bases, leaving 5 bases of the junction unmatched. This CDR3 region has 16 residues. The CDR3: CASRSTSGRHTGELFF. Written as DNA, the CDR3 is TGTGCCAGCAGGTCGACTAGCGGGAGACACACCGGGGAGCTGTTTTTT.

This clonotype was seen many times. The gene calls are TRBV11-2 and TRBJ1-5; D unclear. Trimming removed 0 bases from V and 1 base from J, with 10 bases in between. This CDR3 has 16 residues. Per the germline V gene, CDR1 is SGHAT and CDR2 is FQNNGV. Here the CDR3 DNA reads TGTGCCAGCAGCTTAGATTGGGCGTCGAGCAATCAGCCCCAGCATTTT. Translated: CASSLDWASSNQPQHF.

This clonotype was recorded a few times. The chain links TRBV10-2 to TRBJ2-6, with D uncertain. The CDR3 is 17 residues long. CDR1 is WSHSY, CDR2 SAAADI, per germline. Between the trimmed V and J ends, which lost 7 bases and 3 bases, there was a span of 19 bases. The CDR3 nucleotides are TGCGCCAGCAAACTCCTAGAATCGGTGGGTGGGGCCAACGTCCTGACTTTC. This translates into CASKLLESVGGANVLTF.